The 21 T cell receptor beta chains in this list originate from one sample, sequenced in a study of blood T cells in healthy people across ages. Primers used in a second PCR of roughly 7 to 12 cycles were a sample-barcoded 5' primer and a J-beta primer mix. TCRdb reprocessed the 5' RACE reads via MiXCR and lists one record per CDR3 protein. The sample holds about 560,000 distinct CDR3 sequences, approximately 26% seen once. The same data also went into a second study, on T cells of mothers and their children.

The sequenced sample was blood. The receptor source for this set is a boy aged 2 to 10 in good health.

V is TRBV18 and J is TRBJ2-1; TRBD1 aligns across 8 bases. This CDR3 comprises 13 residues. The ends lost 6 bases at V and 5 bases at J; junction bases unmatched: 3. Germline V gene lookup returns CDR1 KGHSH and CDR2 LQKENI. CDR3 DNA sequence: TGTGCCAGCTCCCGACAGGGGAACAATGAGCAGTTCTTC. Translation gives CASSRQGNNEQFF.

V usage is TRBV24-1 and J usage is TRBJ2-1; weak D call: TRBD2 (6 bases). Per the germline V gene, CDR1 is KGHDR and CDR2 is SFDVKD. The CDR3 runs to 14 residues. V lost 4 bases, J lost 6 bases, and 12 bases lay in between. The CDR3 DNA follows: TGTGCCACCAGTGAGTCGGGGGACGGCAATGAGCAGTTCTTC. Translation: CATSESGDGNEQFF.

The chain couples TRBV10-2 to TRBJ2-1; 7 bases line up with TRBD2. The CDR3 runs 16 residues. After removal of 6 bases from V and 1 base from J, the junction contained 9 bases not matched to a gene. Germline-derived CDR1 and CDR2 are WSHSY and SAAADI. The CDR3 sequence is CASRGGGGLSYNEQFF. The CDR3 coding sequence is TGCGCCAGCAGGGGCGGCGGGGGACTTTCCTACAATGAGCAGTTCTTC.

This clonotype was counted between two and nine times. V gene TRBV3-1 combines with J gene TRBJ1-4; D is perhaps TRBD1 (5 bases). The CDR3 runs to 14 residues. From germline, CDR1 is LGHDT and CDR2 YNNKEL (reference sequence). The V end lost 2 bases, the J end lost 6 bases, and 10 bases lay between the germline ends. The CDR3 here is CASSQRGGDEKLFF. DNA for the CDR3: TGTGCCAGCAGCCAAAGGGGAGGAGATGAAAAACTGTTTTTT.

V usage is TRBV12-3 or TRBV12-4 and J usage is TRBJ2-5; tentatively, D is TRBD2 (6 bases). The length of the CDR3 is 16 residues. The germline V and J ends were trimmed by 5 bases and 5 bases, with 21 bases remaining between them. The CDR3 bases are TGTGCCAGCAGTGGGGGTCTAGCGACCGTCCGGGAGACCCAGTACTTC. It translates to CASSGGLATVRETQYF.

This sequence joins TRBV3-1 and TRBJ2-5, with D hard to call. Germline CDR1 and CDR2: LGHDT and YNNKEL (reference sequence). This CDR3 contains 17 residues. Between the trimmed V and J ends, which lost 2 bases and 1 base, there was a span of 17 bases. The CDR3: CASSQTMGTSLQETQYF. CDR3 bases: TGTGCCAGCAGCCAAACGATGGGCACTTCTCTCCAAGAGACCCAGTACTTC.

The chain has TRBV20-1 and TRBJ2-6; 7 bases match TRBD1. V gave up 5 bases and J gave up 2 bases; unmatched junction bases: 6. CDR1 and CDR2 from the germline V gene are DFQATT and SNEGSKA (reference sequence). The CDR3 has 15 amino acids. DNA of the CDR3: TGCAGTGCTCGACAGGGTATCCCTGGGGCCAACGTCCTGACTTTC. Its protein product is CSARQGIPGANVLTF.

This chain joins TRBV18 and TRBJ2-3; weak D call: TRBD1 (6 bases). This CDR3 has 14 residues. Per germline, CDR1 KGHSH and CDR2 LQKENI. V was shortened by 2 bases and J by 7 bases, with 13 bases between the two germline ends. The CDR3 sequence: CASSPGGRMNTQYF. CDR3 in DNA: TGTGCCAGCTCACCAGGGGGCCGCATGAATACGCAGTATTTT.

This clonotype was seen only a few times. Mismatch with germline at one junction end may stem from a read error. CDR3 nucleotides: TGCAGCGTAGAAGGGGGATACGGGGAGACCCAGTACTTC. Its translation: CSVEGGYGETQYF. The genes are TRBV29-1 and TRBJ2-5; TRBD1 might be the D (6 bases). The CDR3 contains 13 residues. CDR1 SQVTM and CDR2 ANQGSEA come from the germline V gene.

This clonotype was observed a few times. J is TRBJ1-4 and V is TRBV7-9, with D unresolved. In germline, CDR1 is SEHNR, CDR2 FQNEAQ (reference sequence). The CDR3 is 16 amino acids. V lost 5 bases, J lost 6 bases, and 19 bases lay in between. CDR3 nucleotides: TGTGCCAGCAGCCTTACCCCCGGCCGGTCCCATGAAAAACTGTTTTTT. This encodes CASSLTPGRSHEKLFF.

The gene calls are TRBV25-1 and TRBJ1-2, with 7 bases that match TRBD1. The junction had 2 bases not matched to a gene; V was cut back by 6 bases and J by 7 bases. The CDR3 is 11 amino acids. Germline V CDR1 and CDR2: MGHDK, SYGVNS. Here the CDR3 reads CASRTGLGYTF. The CDR3 nucleotides are TGTGCCAGCAGGACAGGGCTTGGCTACACCTTC.

The table lists this clonotype with a few counts. The chain is built from TRBV3-1 and TRBJ2-5; D is undetermined. CDR3 length: 15 amino acids. The ends were cut back, 0 bases at V and 6 bases at J, with 14 bases in the middle. CDR1 is LGHDT and CDR2 is YNNKEL in the germline V gene (reference sequence). The CDR3 nucleotides are TGTGCCAGCAGCCAAGATTACGGTCCAGTTCAGACCCAGTACTTC. Translated: CASSQDYGPVQTQYF.

The chain combines TRBV20-1 with TRBJ2-5; 9 bases align to TRBD1. The J call may be in error: the DNA end matches TRBJ2-1 better. The length of the CDR3 is 14 residues. Germline V gene lookup returns CDR1 DFQATT and CDR2 SNEGSKA (reference sequence). In nucleotides, the CDR3 is TGCAGTGCTAGTCGGCGGACAGGGGACAGTGAGCAGTTCTTC. Protein product: CSASRRTGDSEQFF.

The gene calls are TRBV9 and TRBJ2-1, with 10 bases that match TRBD2. With 3 bases clipped from V and 4 bases from J, the junction kept 7 bases outside the gene matches. There are 16 residues in the CDR3. Looked up from germline, CDR1 is SGDLS and CDR2 is YYNGEE. CDR3 sequence: CASSASGGFPYNEQFF. CDR3 coding DNA: TGTGCCAGCAGCGCTAGCGGGGGTTTCCCGTACAATGAGCAGTTCTTC.

This clonotype has a handful of counts. The gene calls are TRBV2 and TRBJ2-5, with no clear D. The end of the DNA fits TRBJ2-1 better, so the J call may be wrong. The CDR3 contains 13 residues. CDR1 SNHLY and CDR2 FYNNEI come from the germline V gene. The CDR3 is CASSEGQADEQFF. Written as DNA, the CDR3 is TGTGCCAGCAGTGAAGGGCAGGCCGATGAGCAGTTCTTC.

The chain combines TRBV30 with TRBJ1-4; D call uncertain. V was shortened by 0 bases and J by 8 bases, with 4 bases between the two germline ends. CDR1 is GTSNPN, CDR2 SVGIG, per germline (reference sequence). The CDR3 contains 11 residues. CDR3 in DNA: TGTGCCTGGAGTGTACGAGAAAAACTGTTTTTT. It specifies CAWSVREKLFF.

The V gene is TRBV7-9, the J gene TRBJ1-4; D might be TRBD1 (5 bases). Trimming cost V 1 base and J 4 bases, with 10 bases left between them. This CDR3 contains 15 residues. CDR1 is SEHNR and CDR2 is FQNEAQ in the germline V gene (reference sequence). The chain's CDR3 is CASSLDAGINEKLFF. CDR3 nucleotides: TGTGCCAGCAGCTTAGATGCAGGGATTAATGAAAAACTGTTTTTT.

This chain connects TRBV6-2 or TRBV6-3 to TRBJ2-7; D is undetermined. CDR3 length equals 14 residues. CDR1 is MNHEY and CDR2 is SVGEGT in the germline V gene. V lost 2 bases to trimming and J lost 1 base, with 9 bases between them. The CDR3 protein is CASSYLGFSYEQYF. The CDR3 DNA reads as TGTGCCAGCAGTTACCTCGGGTTTTCCTACGAGCAGTACTTC.

This sequence joins TRBV5-1 and TRBJ2-1; TRBD2 matches at 8 bases. Germline V gene lookup returns CDR1 SGHRS and CDR2 YFSETQ. After removal of 8 bases from V and 8 bases from J, the junction contained 18 bases not matched to a gene. This CDR3 spans 16 amino acids. The CDR3 coding sequence is TGCGCCAGTCTCCCCACGGAAGCGGGGGAAAGTCATGAGCAGTTCTTC. Protein: CASLPTEAGESHEQFF.

This clonotype was counted only a few times. This chain joins TRBV27 and TRBJ2-7, with 8 positions matching TRBD1. Germline V gene lookup returns CDR1 MNHEY and CDR2 SMNVEV (reference sequence). The CDR3 runs to 15 residues. V dropped 5 bases and J dropped 4; count of bases not matched to a gene: 10. CDR3 loop: CASSHQGTGKYEQYF. CDR3 sequence (DNA): TGTGCCAGCAGTCACCAGGGGACAGGTAAATACGAGCAGTACTTC.

This clonotype occurred a few times. V gene TRBV28 combines with J gene TRBJ2-5; tentatively, D is TRBD2 (6 bases). TRBJ2-7 explains the end of the DNA better; the J call may be wrong. The CDR3 runs to 13 residues. CDR1 and CDR2 (germline): MDHEN, SYDVKM. The CDR3 region is CASRLSGGYEQYF. Here the CDR3 DNA reads TGTGCCAGCAGACTTAGTGGGGGGTACGAGCAGTACTTC.